These 27 T cell receptor beta chains were all obtained from the same sample, sequenced in a study of CD8 T cells in Susac syndrome. With random hexamers, roughly 0.5 to 1 ug RNA was reverse transcribed. One entry per CDR3 protein results from TCRdb running MiXCR on the immunoSEQ multiplex PCR reads. The repertoire consists of about 140,000 distinct CDR3 sequences, with 90% to 95% occurring once and the leading ten covering around 0.11%. Sample: CD4+ T cells from PBMCs. Receptors originate from a human donor with multiple sclerosis.

The rearrangement joins TRBV12-3 or TRBV12-4 to TRBJ1-5; maybe TRBD1 (5 bases). This CDR3 contains 14 residues. Trimming took off 5 bases at V and 7 bases at J, with 15 bases between the two ends. CDR3 residues: CASSPLRVDQPQHF. The CDR3 region has the DNA TGTGCCAGCAGTCCTCTCAGGGTGGACCAGCCCCAGCATTTT.

V usage is TRBV5-1 and J usage is TRBJ2-7; perhaps TRBD1 as D (5 bases). This CDR3 spans 17 amino acids. Germline V lookup: CDR1 SGHRS, CDR2 YFSETQ. V gave up 4 bases and J gave up 0 bases, with 20 bases separating them. CDR3 region: CASSQGWRDRSSYEQYF. CDR3 DNA sequence: TGCGCCAGCAGCCAGGGCTGGCGCGATAGGAGCTCCTACGAGCAGTACTTC.

This rearrangement joins TRBV29-1 to TRBJ2-5, with D possibly TRBD2 on 6 matching bases. The V end lost 7 bases, the J end lost 2 bases, and 11 bases lay between the germline ends. CDR1 is SQVTM and CDR2 is ANQGSEA in the germline V gene. The CDR3 consists of 12 residues. CDR3 in DNA: TGCAGCGCCTTAGCGGTGCAAGAGACCCAGTACTTC. It codes for CSALAVQETQYF.

This chain uses TRBV19 with TRBJ2-4, with D possibly being TRBD1 (6 bases). Germline values: CDR1 LNHDA, CDR2 SQIVND (reference sequence). Trimming pared 7 bases from V and 2 bases from J, leaving 9 bases between. This CDR3 is built from 13 residues. The CDR3 DNA sequence: TGTGCCAGTATGCAGGGGACCAAAAACATTCAGTACTTC. Protein: CASMQGTKNIQYF. Together with reference TRBV19 and TRBJ2-4, the CDR3 gives the full variable domain: DGGITQSPKYLFRKEGQNVTLSCEQNLNHDAMYWYRQDPGQGLRLIYYSQIVNDFQKGDIAEGYSVSREKKESFPLTVTSAQKNPTAFYLCASMQGTKNIQYFGAGTRLSVL.

This chain connects TRBV5-1 to TRBJ2-1, with D perhaps given as TRBD1 or TRBD2 (5 bases each). This CDR3 region has 15 residues. The ends were cut back, 2 bases at V and 4 bases at J, with 13 bases in the middle. CDR1 is SGHRS, CDR2 YFSETQ, per germline. CDR3 nucleotides: TGCGCCAGCAGCTTCCTCTTGGGGGATTACAATGAGCAGTTCTTC. This sequence encodes CASSFLLGDYNEQFF.

The rearrangement links TRBV28 to TRBJ2-3, with D unresolved. V lost 6 bases to trimming and J lost 1 base, with 5 bases between them. CDR1 and CDR2 (germline): MDHEN, SYDVKM. The CDR3 has 12 amino acids. The CDR3 DNA sequence: TGTGCCAGCAGGGCAGGCACAGATACGCAGTATTTT. Translation gives CASRAGTDTQYF.

The chain couples TRBV27 to TRBJ2-3; weak D call: TRBD2 (5 bases). The germline CDR1 and CDR2 sequences are MNHEY and SMNVEV (reference sequence). The CDR3 is 14 residues long. The V and J ends lost 6 bases and 2 bases respectively, with 12 bases between them. The CDR3 is CASRSHRDTDTQYF. CDR3 DNA: TGTGCCAGCAGGAGTCATCGGGACACAGATACGCAGTATTTT.

V and J are TRBV2 and TRBJ2-3; D not certain. Trimming took 5 bases from V and 1 from J, leaving 13 bases between them. CDR1 and CDR2 from the germline V gene are SNHLY and FYNNEI. This CDR3 has 15 residues. The CDR3 nucleotides read TGTGCCAGCAGTATTGAAGGTCTCCGCACAGATACGCAGTATTTT. This gives the protein CASSIEGLRTDTQYF.

The chain uses TRBV5-1 and TRBJ2-1, with no clear D. The V gene's germline CDR1 is SGHRS and CDR2 YFSETQ. CDR3 length: 14 amino acids. V was pared by 0 bases and J by 4 bases, with 8 bases between. The CDR3 here is CASSLEQIYNEQFF. In DNA, the CDR3 is TGCGCCAGCAGCTTGGAACAGATTTACAATGAGCAGTTCTTC.

J is TRBJ2-7 and V is TRBV19, with no clear D. The CDR3 consists of 14 residues. Trimming shortened V by 4 bases and J by 0 bases, and 10 bases separated the two germline ends. Germline V gene data show CDR1 as LNHDA and CDR2 as SQIVND (reference sequence). The CDR3 DNA reads as TGTGCCAGTAGTAGGACGGAGAGCTCCTACGAGCAGTACTTC. Its protein is CASSRTESSYEQYF.

The chain recombines TRBV6-1 with TRBJ1-5, with 9 bases aligning to TRBD1. The J segment lost 3 bases and the V segment lost 4 bases, leaving 4 bases of the junction unmatched. Per the germline V gene, CDR1 is MNHNS and CDR2 is SASEGT. This CDR3 contains 15 residues. Here the CDR3 DNA reads TGTGCCAGCAGTGGGGGACAGGGACTCAATCAGCCCCAGCATTTT. Its translation is CASSGGQGLNQPQHF.

The V gene is TRBV12-3 or TRBV12-4, the J gene TRBJ2-1, with TRBD1 matching over 12 bases. The CDR3 length is 16 residues. The V gene end was trimmed by 4 bases and the J gene end by 7 bases; junction bases not matched to a gene: 8. The CDR3 bases are TGTGCCAGCAGTTCCCAGGGACAGGGGGCGAGGAATGAGCAGTTCTTC. It specifies CASSSQGQGARNEQFF.

V is TRBV27 and J is TRBJ2-7; D is possibly TRBD2 (7 bases). Germline CDR1 is MNHEY and CDR2 is SMNVEV (reference sequence). Trimming took 8 bases from V and 2 from J, leaving 19 bases between them. The CDR3 length is 15 residues. CDR3 sequence reads: CASCPGGPPPYEQYF. CDR3 sequence (DNA): TGTGCCAGCTGCCCGGGGGGCCCGCCGCCCTACGAGCAGTACTTC.

The chain employs TRBV20-1 and TRBJ2-1; 10 nucleotides line up with TRBD2. CDR3 length equals 18 residues. Trimming removed 3 bases from V and 8 bases from J; junction bases left unmatched: 19. Germline CDR1 is DFQATT and CDR2 is SNEGSKA (reference sequence). This CDR3 is CSASLPAGGLKFTDEQFF. In DNA form, the CDR3 reads TGCAGTGCTAGCCTCCCAGCGGGGGGGCTAAAGTTCACGGATGAGCAGTTCTTC.

The chain carries TRBV30 and TRBJ1-5; TRBD1 matches at 8 bases. After removal of 2 bases from V and 1 base from J, the junction contained 7 bases not matched to a gene. Germline CDR1 GTSNPN, CDR2 SVGIG (reference sequence). The CDR3 is 16 residues long. As DNA, the CDR3 is TGTGCCTGGAGTACAGGACAGGGAGTAAGCAATCAGCCCCAGCATTTT. Amino acids: CAWSTGQGVSNQPQHF.

This clonotype was picked up one time. The genes are TRBV24-1 and TRBJ2-1; TRBD1 matches at 7 bases. Germline CDR1 is KGHDR and CDR2 is SFDVKD. The CDR3 is made up of 14 amino acids. Unmatched junction bases numbered 3, after V lost 2 bases and J lost 6 bases. This CDR3 reads CATSDYPGGNEQFF. The DNA of the CDR3 is TGTGCCACCAGTGATTACCCAGGGGGCAATGAGCAGTTCTTC.

The J gene is TRBJ2-1, the V gene TRBV5-5, with a possible D match to TRBD2 (6 bases). Germline V gene data show CDR1 as SGHKS and CDR2 as YYEKEE (reference sequence). V lost 4 bases and J 0 bases, leaving 20 bases between the germline ends. CDR3 length: 18 residues. CDR3: CASSTRSGERSSYNEQFF. The DNA of the CDR3 is TGTGCCAGCAGCACCAGGTCGGGGGAGCGCAGCTCCTACAATGAGCAGTTCTTC.

The J gene is TRBJ1-4, the V gene TRBV7-9, with unresolved D. This CDR3 has 17 amino acids. Per the germline V gene, CDR1 is SEHNR and CDR2 is FQNEAQ (reference sequence). V dropped 2 bases and J dropped 5 bases, with 18 bases sitting between them. In DNA form, the CDR3 reads TGTGCCAGCAGCTTACTCAGTTCTGGACGGCCGAATGAAAAACTGTTTTTT. This encodes CASSLLSSGRPNEKLFF.

This chain connects TRBV15 to TRBJ2-1, with unresolved D. Deletions cut 1 base from V and 0 bases from J, with 7 bases between. CDR3 size: 15 residues. CDR1 LNHNV and CDR2 YYDKDF come from the germline V gene (reference sequence). CDR3 nucleotides: TGTGCCACCAGCAGAGCAAGCAGCTCCTACAATGAGCAGTTCTTC. Protein product: CATSRASSSYNEQFF.

The rearrangement joins TRBV19 to TRBJ1-2; no definite D call. Germline assignment: CDR1 LNHDA and CDR2 SQIVND (reference sequence). V was shortened by 5 bases and J by 2 bases, with 6 bases between the two germline ends. This CDR3 region has 12 residues. Here the CDR3 reads CASSLKNYGYTF. CDR3 nucleotides: TGTGCCAGTAGTCTGAAGAACTATGGCTACACCTTC.

The CDR3 DNA reads as TGTGCCAGCAGCTTAGTAATAGGGACAGGGGCCTACGAGCAGTACTTC. Translation: CASSLVIGTGAYEQYF. The J gene is TRBJ2-7, the V gene TRBV11-2; 10 nucleotides line up with TRBD1. The CDR3 contains 16 residues. After removal of 1 base from V and 2 bases from J, the junction contained 5 bases not matched to a gene. Germline V lookup: CDR1 SGHAT, CDR2 FQNNGV.

The chain uses TRBV15 and TRBJ2-7, with D unclear. Germline V gives CDR1 LNHNV, CDR2 YYDKDF (reference sequence). The CDR3 has 12 amino acids. V dropped 5 bases and J dropped 0 bases, with 5 bases sitting between them. The CDR3 spells CATSASSYEQYF. The CDR3 nucleotides are TGTGCCACCAGCGCTTCCTCCTACGAGCAGTACTTC. The full variable domain, with the rest looked up from reference TRBV15 and TRBJ2-7, is DAMVIQNPRYQVTQFGKPVTLSCSQTLNHNVMYWYQQKSSQAPKLLFHYYDKDFNNEADTPDNFQSRRPNTSFCFLDIRSPGLGDTAMYLCATSASSYEQYFGPGTRLTVT.

The count of this clonotype is one. The CDR3 sequence: CSARDYDRATDTQYF. The CDR3, as DNA: TGCAGTGCTAGAGATTATGACAGGGCGACAGATACGCAGTATTTT. The chain joins TRBV20-1 to TRBJ2-3, with 7 bases lining up with TRBD1. Per germline, CDR1 DFQATT and CDR2 SNEGSKA (reference sequence). V was clipped by 0 bases and J by 3 bases; unmatched bases: 6. This CDR3 comprises 15 residues.

This clonotype appeared once. J is TRBJ1-5 and V is TRBV5-4; possibly TRBD1 for D (5 bases). The V end lost 4 bases, the J end lost 2 bases, and 13 bases lay between the germline ends. Germline V gives CDR1 SGHNT, CDR2 YYREEE (reference sequence). The CDR3 contains 15 residues. The CDR3 sequence: CASSQRGAGNQPQHF. The CDR3, as DNA: TGTGCCAGCAGCCAGAGAGGGGCAGGCAATCAGCCCCAGCATTTT.

The V and J genes are TRBV20-1 and TRBJ1-5, with D possibly matching TRBD1 (6 bases). This CDR3 is 14 amino acids long. V was trimmed by 3 bases and J by 2 bases, leaving 11 bases between them. CDR1 and CDR2 (germline): DFQATT, SNEGSKA (reference sequence). As DNA, the CDR3 is TGCAGTGCTAGGGTTGCAGGGGGCAATCAGCCCCAGCATTTT. Its protein product is CSARVAGGNQPQHF.

The count of this clonotype is one. The gene calls are TRBV7-3 and TRBJ1-1, with D possibly being TRBD1 (5 bases). V shed 6 bases and J shed 4 bases, with 12 bases lying between them. CDR1 is SGHTA and CDR2 is FQGTGA in the germline V gene. The CDR3 contains 13 residues. CDR3 in amino acids: CASRARRGTEAFF. CDR3 coding DNA: TGTGCCAGCAGGGCAAGGAGGGGCACTGAAGCTTTCTTT.

J is TRBJ2-3 and V is TRBV20-1, with 7 bases that match TRBD2. V lost 2 bases and J lost 2; bases outside the gene matches: 7. The germline V gene encodes CDR1 DFQATT and CDR2 SNEGSKA (reference sequence). The CDR3 runs to 15 residues. CDR3 sequence: CSARRDYQLTDTQYF. The CDR3 coding sequence is TGCAGTGCTAGACGGGACTACCAACTCACAGATACGCAGTATTTT.